This T cell receptor (beta chain) was sequenced in a study of vaccination effects on CD4 cells after COVID-19. Study background: Either the BNT162b2 or mRNA-1273 vaccine was given to participants in two doses.

Peptide-pool stimulation followed by sequencing identified expanded antigen-specific CD4+ clonotypes in the ViraFEST assay. Upon completion of around 9 days in culture, CD4+ T cells were isolated. Vaccinees lacked prior SARS-CoV-2 infection and tested negative for nucleocapsid antibodies. Around 2 million PBMC per well were cultured with 9 to 10 IU/ml IL-2 and roughly 11 ug/ml peptides. CDR3 size: 15 residues. V was clipped by 0 bases and J by 7 bases, with 14 bases between them. The germline gives CDR1 SGDLS, CDR2 YYNGEE. This table comes from immunoSEQ multiplex PCR, and its TCRdb copy is limited to in-frame clones, with some not included. The data show 65,000 or so clones, 76% seen once. Remarks on this clone: Its antigen remains unknown.

This specimen consisted of CD4+ T cells from PBMCs cultured with HCoV-NL63 spike peptides, obtained before COVID-19 vaccination. This TCR was sampled from a human donor who received a COVID-19 vaccine. This rearrangement joins TRBV9 to TRBJ2-1, with a tentative D call TRBD2 (5 bases). CDR3 nucleotide sequence: TGTGCCAGCAGCGTAGATGGGTTAGCGCGGAATGAGCAGTTCTTC. Its protein product is CASSVDGLARNEQFF.